This TCR beta chain appears in the sequencing data of a study of blood T cell repertoires in COVID-19. V lost 5 bases and J lost 0, with 7 bases in between. CDR3 length: 13 amino acids. Germline lookup yields CDR1 SNHLY and CDR2 FYNNEI. Authors' analysis steps: The authors estimated nucleated cell counts from reference gene primer amplification. Profiled with immunoSEQ multiplex PCR; TCRdb holds only in-frame clones, not every one. V and J calls and clone size follow that table, whereas D and trimming were derived from the DNA. Among around 400,000 clones listed, approximately 90% were seen once. Individuals aged roughly 18 to 95 years were recruited from about two dozen US areas.

V usage is TRBV2 and J usage is TRBJ1-1; D gene uncertain. The TCR was taken from a middle-aged woman who had been exposed to COVID-19. The sample was PBMCs or T cells enriched from blood (not recorded which). For the CDR3, the DNA is TGTGCCAGCAGTCGACGGGTGAACACTGAAGCTTTCTTT. Translating it yields CASSRRVNTEAFF.